These 3 T cell receptor beta chains originate from one sample sequenced in a study of blood T cells in healthy people across ages. A second PCR, run for roughly 7 to 12 cycles, used a sample-barcoded 5' primer plus a J-beta primer mix. MiXCR was run by TCRdb on the 5' RACE reads, yielding one entry per CDR3 protein. The sample has 1.5 million or so distinct CDR3 sequences, roughly 43% seen once. The sample consisted of blood. These receptors all stem from a woman in her late teens or twenties in good health.

The chain links TRBV4-3 to TRBJ2-7, with TRBD2 matching 8 bases. The CDR3 has 15 amino acids. Germline CDR1 reads LGHNA; CDR2 reads YSLEER. V lost 3 bases, J lost 7 bases, and 11 bases stayed unmatched. The CDR3 sequence: CASSHGTSWVNEQYF. DNA of the CDR3: TGCGCCAGCAGCCATGGGACTAGTTGGGTCAATGAGCAGTACTTC.

The J gene is TRBJ2-3, the V gene TRBV7-2, with 9 bases that match TRBD2. Germline V gene lookup returns CDR1 SGHTA and CDR2 FQGNSA. The CDR3 has 14 residues. Trimming at V came to 2 bases and at J to 4 bases, leaving 1 base not matched to a gene. The CDR3, as DNA: TGTGCCAGCAGCTTATCTAGCGGGGCAGATACGCAGTATTTT. Its protein is CASSLSSGADTQYF.

This clonotype was seen only a few times. At one end the junction does not follow the germline gene, possibly because of a read error. This chain uses TRBV28 with TRBJ2-1, with a weak D call TRBD2 (6 bases). Looked up from germline, CDR1 is MDHEN and CDR2 is SYDVKM. This CDR3 is built from 16 residues. CDR3 protein: CASTLRLAIGDNEQFF. DNA of the CDR3: TGTGCCAGCACTTTACGTCTAGCGATCGGAGACAATGAGCAGTTCTTC.